Listed here are 15 T cell receptor beta chains from one sample, sequenced in a study of blood T cells in healthy people across ages. Together with a sample-barcoded 5' primer, a J-beta primer mix was included in a second PCR lasting about 6 to 11 cycles. TCRdb itself ran the 5' RACE reads through MiXCR, one entry per CDR3 protein. Of approximately 360,000 distinct CDR3 sequences in the sample, about half were seen once. Sequencing was carried out using blood. These receptors originate from a man aged 55 to 70 in good health.

The chain joins TRBV4-2 to TRBJ2-3; D is ambiguous. The V end was cut by 4 bases, the J end by 2 bases, with 13 bases between. The V gene's germline CDR1 is LGHNA and CDR2 YNFKEQ. CDR3 length: 15 residues. The CDR3 nucleotides are TGTGCCAGCAGCCCCCGGGCCGGATACACAGATACGCAGTATTTT. This encodes CASSPRAGYTDTQYF.

The chain carries TRBV4-1 and TRBJ2-1; D unclear. The CDR3 covers 16 residues. Trimming took off 3 bases at V and 8 bases at J, with 20 bases between the two ends. In germline, CDR1 is MGHRA, CDR2 YSYEKL. The CDR3: CASSHQGRVGKDEQFF. DNA for the CDR3: TGCGCCAGCAGCCACCAAGGAAGGGTAGGTAAAGATGAGCAGTTCTTC.

The rearrangement uses TRBV28 and TRBJ2-3; 9 nucleotides align to TRBD2. V lost 10 bases and J lost 4; bases outside the gene matches: 18. The CDR3 runs 17 residues. In germline, CDR1 is MDHEN, CDR2 SYDVKM. CDR3 residues: CATQPVAGAKSPDTQYF. CDR3 DNA sequence: TGTGCCACCCAACCCGTAGCGGGGGCCAAATCACCAGATACGCAGTATTTT.

This clonotype has only a few counts. The chain joins TRBV24-1 to TRBJ2-4, with 8 bases fitting TRBD1. Unmatched junction bases numbered 9, after V lost 3 bases and J lost 9 bases. Germline CDR1 KGHDR, CDR2 SFDVKD. This CDR3 spans 15 amino acids. The CDR3 is CATSDPRTGTGIQYF. DNA for the CDR3: TGTGCCACCAGTGATCCGCGGACAGGGACGGGCATTCAGTACTTC.

The CDR3 sequence is CAISEITNVRLPSSYEQYF. For the CDR3, the DNA is TGTGCCATCAGTGAGATAACAAATGTGCGGCTTCCCAGCTCCTACGAGCAGTACTTC. J is TRBJ2-7 and V is TRBV10-3; the D is unclear. This CDR3 is 19 amino acids long. CDR1 is ENHRY, CDR2 SYGVKD, per germline. The V end lost 2 bases, the J end lost 0 bases, and 23 bases lay between the germline ends.

This sequence joins TRBV20-1 and TRBJ2-5; perhaps TRBD1 as D (6 bases). The V gene lost 4 bases and the J gene lost 11 bases, with 20 bases spanning the gap. In germline, CDR1 is DFQATT, CDR2 SNEGSKA (reference sequence). The CDR3 spans 13 residues. For the CDR3, the DNA is TGCAGTGCTACAGAGGGGGTTTACAATGAGCAGTACTTC. This sequence encodes CSATEGVYNEQYF.

This chain links TRBV28 with TRBJ2-4; maybe TRBD1 (6 bases). The CDR3 length is 12 residues. The germline V gene encodes CDR1 MDHEN and CDR2 SYDVKM. Deletions cut 5 bases from V and 13 bases from J, with 15 bases between. The CDR3 protein is CASSPPRDKQYF. The CDR3, as DNA: TGTGCCAGCAGTCCCCCTCGGGACAAGCAGTACTTC.

The genes are TRBV14 and TRBJ2-5; D may be TRBD1 (6 bases). The DNA end is more similar to TRBJ2-7, so the J call may be wrong. This CDR3 has 14 amino acids. Germline V lookup: CDR1 SGHDN, CDR2 FVKESK. DNA for the CDR3: TGTGCCAGCGGGCGGCAGGGGCACTCCTACGAGCAGTACTTC. Protein: CASGRQGHSYEQYF.

V gene TRBV28 combines with J gene TRBJ2-7; TRBD1 matches at 8 bases. Looked up from germline, CDR1 is MDHEN and CDR2 is SYDVKM. The CDR3 totals 13 residues. V shed 4 bases and J 6 bases; nucleotides not matched to a gene: 5. In nucleotides, the CDR3 is TGTGCCAGCAGTTGGGACAGGACCTTCGAGCAGTACTTC. Translated, it gives CASSWDRTFEQYF.

The chain recombines TRBV7-2 with TRBJ2-1; 10 bases are shared with TRBD1. Germline trimming cut 5 bases from V and 6 bases from J; bases unmatched to any gene: 4. From germline, CDR1 is SGHTA and CDR2 FQGNSA. The CDR3 consists of 14 residues. CDR3 amino acids: CASSEDRGRNEQFF. The CDR3 region has the DNA TGTGCCAGCAGCGAAGACAGGGGGCGCAATGAGCAGTTCTTC. Complete variable domain (other parts from reference TRBV7-2 and TRBJ2-1): GAGVSQSPSNKVTEKGKDVELRCDPISGHTALYWYRQSLGQGLEFLIYFQGNSAPDKSGLPSDRFSAERTGGSVSTLTIQRTQQEDSAVYLCASSEDRGRNEQFFGPGTRLTVL.

The rearrangement links TRBV20-1 to TRBJ2-5; D might be TRBD2 (6 bases). CDR3 length: 14 amino acids. CDR1 and CDR2 from the germline V gene are DFQATT and SNEGSKA (reference sequence). V lost 6 bases, J lost 6 bases, and 20 bases lay in between. The CDR3 sequence: CSATEPAGGKTQYF. The CDR3 region has the DNA TGCAGTGCCACAGAACCCGCGGGCGGGAAGACCCAGTACTTC.

A single count supports this clonotype. The chain carries TRBV3-1 and TRBJ2-3; no reliable D call. Trimming stripped 3 bases from V and 0 bases from J, with 13 bases between. The germline gives CDR1 LGHDT, CDR2 YNNKEL (reference sequence). The CDR3 length is 16 residues. Written as DNA, the CDR3 is TGTGCCAGCAGCCAGGAAGCGCGCCTTAGCACAGATACGCAGTATTTT. Translating gives CASSQEARLSTDTQYF.

On this clonotype: This clone may be a read error of a much larger clone one base away. The V and J genes are TRBV20-1 and TRBJ2-1; 12 bases map to TRBD1. There are 17 residues in the CDR3. Germline values: CDR1 DFQATT, CDR2 SNEGSKA (reference sequence). CDR3 region: CNARDRGRVGWANEQFF. CDR3 nucleotides: TGCAATGCTAGGGACAGGGGGCGAGTCGGGTGGGCCAATGAGCAGTTCTTC.

The chain is built from TRBV7-3 and TRBJ2-3, with TRBD2 identical over 9 bases. From germline, CDR1 is SGHTA and CDR2 FQGTGA. This CDR3 region has 17 residues. The trim removed 0 bases at V and 2 bases at J, leaving 6 bases unmatched. For the CDR3, the DNA is TGTGCCAGCAGCTTAACGGTCTTAGCGGGGGACACAGATACGCAGTATTTT. Its translation is CASSLTVLAGDTDTQYF.

V is TRBV6-1 and J is TRBJ2-7; either TRBD1 or TRBD2 may supply D (5 bases each). CDR3 length equals 13 residues. Germline CDR1 MNHNS, CDR2 SASEGT. V was trimmed by 4 bases and J by 3 bases, leaving 10 bases between them. The CDR3 here is CASSAGPIYEQYF. The CDR3 bases are TGTGCCAGCAGTGCGGGACCGATCTACGAGCAGTACTTC.